These 2 T cell receptor beta chains were all obtained from the same sample, sequenced in a study of T cells in Graves' hyperthyroidism and ophthalmopathy. Amplification yielded TCR beta CDR3 regions, with RNA transcripts as the source. Primed by the HTBI set, a first-round RT-PCR was run on the TCR CDR3. A single record per CDR3 protein comes from TCRdb applying MiXCR to the multiplex PCR reads. There are over 400,000 distinct CDR3 sequences in the sample; 20% to 25% occur only once, and about half lies in the top ten. Sequenced input: blood. Every receptor here comes from a woman between 70 and 85 years old with Graves' ophthalmopathy.

This clonotype was counted only a few times. The rearrangement joins TRBV12-5 to TRBJ1-1; tentatively, D is TRBD1 (5 bases). This CDR3 has 13 residues. V was clipped by 5 bases and J by 7 bases, with 14 bases between them. Germline V gene lookup returns CDR1 LGHNT and CDR2 FRNRAP. Written as DNA, the CDR3 is TGTGCTAGTGGTGCCCAGGGTTGGGATGAAGCTTTCTTT. Amino acid sequence: CASGAQGWDEAFF.

The chain carries TRBV5-6 and TRBJ2-1; 7 nucleotides line up with TRBD1. J was trimmed by 3 bases and V by 5 bases; bases with no gene match: 14. The CDR3 totals 17 residues. Germline CDR1 is SGHDT and CDR2 is YYEEEE. This chain's CDR3 is CASSPKTGTAVYNEQFF. Written as DNA, the CDR3 is TGTGCCAGCAGTCCTAAGACCGGGACAGCGGTCTACAATGAGCAGTTCTTC.